The source of this T cell receptor (beta chain) is a study of T cell repertoires in cytomegalovirus infection. Across the whole study: HLA-B-restricted CMV epitopes that are well studied were used alongside recently identified HLA-C-restricted ones. Public signatures in TCR beta pointed to CMV infection and matching HLA type. The study, taken as a whole, reports: The study identified carriers of CMV plus the relevant HLA from cumulative public TCR beta family frequency. CMV-specific HLA-C-restricted TCR beta clonotypes dominated the ex vivo response.

This CDR3 is built from 12 residues. V lost 4 bases and J 8 bases, leaving 11 bases between the germline ends. CDR1 SGHTA and CDR2 FQGNSA come from the germline V gene. From the reads, TCRdb called clonotypes with MiXCR, one entry per CDR3 protein. The sample has over 250,000 distinct CDR3 sequences, 22% seen once; the top ten hold about 21%. This clonotype was picked up many times. Its specificity is unknown. The specimen was cultured PBMCs, collected from culture after CMV antigen stimulation. The chain is built from TRBV7-2 and TRBJ1-2; a possible D gene is TRBD1 (6 bases). The receptor's source is a human donor in good health (CMV status not recorded). Some clones in this sample may be carry-over from other donors' samples. CDR3 sequence (DNA): TGTGCCAGCAGCTACTACAGGGACGGCTACACCTTC. Translating it yields CASSYYRDGYTF.